This TCR beta chain was found in a study of a mutant IDH1 vaccine in newly diagnosed glioma (dated by TCRdb to the early 2020s). Looking at the study overall: Vaccination began 4-6 weeks after radiotherapy alone, or alongside temozolomide cycles in the chemotherapy-containing groups. For exploratory analyses, 25 treated patients had longitudinal TCRB deep sequencing done wherever samples were available. Of the 25 to 40 treated patients, approximately 62% were male and around 40% were female, and the mean age was 40.4 years. Before enrollment, most patients had been given radiochemotherapy with temozolomide as standard therapy, while the rest had received either radiotherapy alone or temozolomide alone. Peripheral blood was drawn at six visits: V03 (baseline), V05, V07, V10, V12 and V13. Visit V12 was the week-35 safety follow-up and visit V13 was the week-47 end of study. Overall study results and their limits: It was noted by the authors that analyses of patient blood samples could not be reproduced owing to sample limitations. Selection of PBMC samples for TCRB deep sequencing was based on availability. Pseudoprogression seemed to be unrelated to changes in the top peripheral T cell clonotypes found by TCRB sequencing. Immune responses induced by the vaccine were seen in around 93% of patients across multiple MHC alleles.

The library was made by the immunoSEQ multiplex PCR assay. Rearranged TCR beta chain sequences were amplified using the hsTCRB Kit according to the manufacturer's protocol. An Illumina MiSeq was used to sequence the TCRB libraries. The published analysis was carried out like this. Demultiplexing, trimming and gene mapping were performed with the kit vendor's proprietary platform. TCRdb holds this immuneACCESS table with in-frame rearrangements only. Some clones are missing; in checked studies, unresolved V genes explain under half, and the rest has no known cause. V and J calls and clone size are copied from that table; D and trimming were computed from the DNA. Across this sample there are fewer than 95,000 clones, with about 81% seen only once. 4% to 5.5% of the sample comes from the top ten. In regard to this clone: No cognate antigen has been identified for it. It has no much larger one-base neighbor in the sample; base qualities were not kept.

The time point label, as the study defines it: week 47, end of study. Each vaccine dose was 300 ug of a 20-mer mutant IDH1 peptide in Montanide, given subcutaneously with topical imiquimod. Patients received eight vaccinations in weeks 1, 3, 5, 7, 11, 15, 19 and 23, corresponding to visits V03 through V10. All donors had newly diagnosed IDH1-mutant astrocytomas of WHO grade 3 or 4 that showed loss of nuclear ATRX. The samples were drawn from NOA16, a multicentre, single-arm, open-label phase I trial in Germany that tested a mutant IDH1 peptide vaccine in humans for the first time. Genomic DNA for TCRB sequencing was isolated from EDTA blood with the DNeasy Blood and Tissue Kit. As encoded in the germline V gene (reference sequence), CDR1 is SGHKS while CDR2 is YYEKEE. Counted from cysteine to phenylalanine, this CDR3 has 12 amino acids. Left in the record is the CDR3 DNA by itself, 36 bases read in frame from the first base. V is clipped by 2 bases and J by 7 bases, and the sequence between their germline boundaries is 10 bases long.

Recombination linked TRBV5-5 to TRBJ2-7, with no confident D gene call. The sequence was obtained from a man aged 35-49 years with glioma. Sequenced here: PBMCs, sampled from a glioma patient whose treatment included an IDH1 peptide vaccine. The sequence in DNA is TGTGCCAGCAGCTTAGGTTTAGGGGAGCAGTACTTC. It translates to CASSLGLGEQYF.